This TCR beta chain was captured in a study of blood T cell repertoires in COVID-19. Across the study: The samples span acute and convalescent COVID-19 from the United States, Italy and Spain. T cells, B-cell-depleted T cells, or PBMCs supplied cDNA or gDNA.

All enrollees were about 18 to 95 years old and from fewer than 25 US areas. CDR1 is MNHEY and CDR2 is SVGAGI in the germline V gene. The V segment lost 3 bases and the J segment 0 bases; nucleotides outside the gene matches: 7. The CDR3 totals 16 residues. Under the authors' procedure: Nucleated cell counts were estimated from reference gene primer amplification. Sequencing was performed with immunoSEQ multiplex PCR; in TCRdb, only in-frame clones are kept and a portion is missing. Clone size and V and J calls were adopted from that table, with D and trimming inferred from the DNA. This table holds around 360,000 clones, about 90% found once.

The chain links TRBV6-5 to TRBJ1-1; TRBD1 aligns across 7 bases. This clonotype was sampled from a woman aged 25 to 39 who had recovered from COVID-19. Material: PBMCs or T cells enriched from blood (not recorded which). DNA of the CDR3: TGTGCCAGCAGTTATTCAGGGGGGAGCATGAACACTGAAGCTTTCTTT. As protein: CASSYSGGSMNTEAFF.